What follows describes a single T cell receptor beta chain. Its antigen remains unknown. 13 Jbeta primers and 60 Vbeta primers were used for the PCR. Only in-frame clones appear in the TCRdb table, and some are missing; sequencing was by immunoSEQ multiplex PCR. The data hold around 100,000 clones, with under 9% observed a single time. This sample stems from a study of cytomegalovirus exposure and HLA in healthy donors. Study results and caveats: An ancestry cluster, one associated with Asian ancestry, reportedly showed fewer N-insertions than the 666-donor mean in a later analysis. Within a later analysis, the majority of CMV-associated TCR beta chains appeared HLA-restricted. In a later analysis, at a false discovery rate of 0.05, under 20,000 TCR beta sequences were associated with HLA alleles. Later on, an analysis showed TCR association rates differing by HLA locus, with DRB1 the most and HLA-C the fewest.

The CDR3 spans 15 residues. Deletions cut 0 bases from V and 1 base from J, with 10 bases between. Germline CDR1 reads SNHLY; CDR2 reads FYNNEI. This sequence was found in a man aged 50-60 years in good health and CMV-seronegative. V and J are TRBV2 and TRBJ2-7; D is unresolved. The specimen was PBMCs. The CDR3 nucleotides are TGTGCCAGCAGTGAAGCGGCAGTCAAATCCTACGAGCAGTACTTC. This codes for CASSEAAVKSYEQYF.